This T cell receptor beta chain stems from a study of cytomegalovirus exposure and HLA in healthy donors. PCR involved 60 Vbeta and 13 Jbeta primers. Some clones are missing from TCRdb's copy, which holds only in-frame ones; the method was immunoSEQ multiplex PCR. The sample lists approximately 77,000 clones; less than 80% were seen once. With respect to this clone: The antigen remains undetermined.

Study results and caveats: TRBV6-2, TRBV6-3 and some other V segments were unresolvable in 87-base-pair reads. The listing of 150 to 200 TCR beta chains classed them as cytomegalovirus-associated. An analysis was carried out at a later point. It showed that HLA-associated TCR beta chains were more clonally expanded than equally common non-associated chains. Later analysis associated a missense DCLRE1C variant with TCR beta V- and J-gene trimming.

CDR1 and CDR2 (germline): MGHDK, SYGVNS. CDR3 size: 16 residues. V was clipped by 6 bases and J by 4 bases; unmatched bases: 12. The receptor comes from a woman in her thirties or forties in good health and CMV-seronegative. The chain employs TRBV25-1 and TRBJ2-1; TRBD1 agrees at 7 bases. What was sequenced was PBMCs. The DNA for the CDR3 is TGTGCCAGCAGATCAGTAGGGGACAGACTTTACAATGAGCAGTTCTTC. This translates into CASRSVGDRLYNEQFF.